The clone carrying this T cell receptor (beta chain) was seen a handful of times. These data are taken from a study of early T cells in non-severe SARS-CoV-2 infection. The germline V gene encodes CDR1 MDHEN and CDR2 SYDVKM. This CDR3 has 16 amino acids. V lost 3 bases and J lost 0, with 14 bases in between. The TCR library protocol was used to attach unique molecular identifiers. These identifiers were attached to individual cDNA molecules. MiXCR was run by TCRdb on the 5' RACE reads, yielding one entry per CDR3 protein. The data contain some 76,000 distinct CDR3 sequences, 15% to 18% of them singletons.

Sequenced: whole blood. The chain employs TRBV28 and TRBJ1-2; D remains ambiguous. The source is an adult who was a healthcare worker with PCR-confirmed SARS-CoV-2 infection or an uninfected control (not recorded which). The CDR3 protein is CASSLEASGSNYGYTF. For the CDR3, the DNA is TGTGCCAGCAGTTTGGAGGCATCCGGTTCTAACTATGGCTACACCTTC.